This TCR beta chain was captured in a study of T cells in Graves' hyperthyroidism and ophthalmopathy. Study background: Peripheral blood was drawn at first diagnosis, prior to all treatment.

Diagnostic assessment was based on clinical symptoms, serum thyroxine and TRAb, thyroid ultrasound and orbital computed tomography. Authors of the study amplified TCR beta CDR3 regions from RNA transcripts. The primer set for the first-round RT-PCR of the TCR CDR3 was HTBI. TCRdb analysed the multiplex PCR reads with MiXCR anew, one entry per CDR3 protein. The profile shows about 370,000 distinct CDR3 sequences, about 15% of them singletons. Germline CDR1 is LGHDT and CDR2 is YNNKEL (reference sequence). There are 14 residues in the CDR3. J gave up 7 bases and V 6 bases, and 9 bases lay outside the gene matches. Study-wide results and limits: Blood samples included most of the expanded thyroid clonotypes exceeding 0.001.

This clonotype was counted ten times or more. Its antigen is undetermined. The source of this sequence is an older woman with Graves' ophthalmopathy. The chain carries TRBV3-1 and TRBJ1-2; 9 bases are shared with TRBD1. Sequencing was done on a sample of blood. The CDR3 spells CASSRTGGASGYTF. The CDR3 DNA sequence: TGTGCCAGCAGTCGTACAGGGGGCGCGAGTGGCTACACCTTC.